These 18 T cell receptor beta chains originate from one sample sequenced in a study of T-cell memory formation after mild COVID-19. TCRdb re-called the 5' RACE reads through MiXCR, storing one row per CDR3 protein. Among some 300,000 distinct CDR3 sequences, 20% to 25% were seen once, and the ten largest hold 20% to 25%. The sample taken for sequencing was PBMCs or a T cell subset sorted from them (not recorded which). All receptors derive from a man younger than 35 who had mild COVID-19 (a few samples of this study predate the infection). Cell type and time point are not known.

This clonotype has just a few counts. The chain joins TRBV5-1 to TRBJ2-1, with 8 nucleotides matching TRBD1. In germline, CDR1 is SGHRS, CDR2 YFSETQ. V trimming: 5 bases; J trimming: 5 bases; junction bases outside the gene matches: 6. There are 14 residues in the CDR3. The DNA of the CDR3 is TGCGCCAGCAGGGGGACAGGACGCCACAATGAGCAGTTCTTC. The encoded protein is CASRGTGRHNEQFF.

The chain combines TRBV12-3 or TRBV12-4 with TRBJ1-5; no firm D call. The CDR3 runs to 16 residues. The ends were cut back, 4 bases at V and 0 bases at J, with 13 bases in the middle. In nucleotides, the CDR3 is TGTGCCAGCAGTTACCGCGAGATTTATAGCAATCAGCCCCAGCATTTT. It yields the protein CASSYREIYSNQPQHF.

V and J are TRBV24-1 and TRBJ1-2; no clear D gene. Trimming stripped 2 bases from V and 4 bases from J, with 7 bases between. This CDR3 spans 13 amino acids. Germline CDR1 KGHDR, CDR2 SFDVKD. The CDR3 sequence: CATSDSGCYGYTF. DNA of the CDR3: TGTGCCACCAGTGATTCTGGGTGCTATGGCTACACCTTC.

The CDR3 loop reads CASSSPPLAGGMTAKNIQYF. The CDR3 bases are TGTGCCAGCAGCTCCCCCCCACTAGCGGGGGGAATGACGGCCAAAAACATTCAGTACTTC. The V call is TRBV7-9, the J call TRBJ2-4; 12 bases align to TRBD2. Germline CDR1 and CDR2: SEHNR and FQNEAQ (reference sequence). J lost 1 base, V lost 4 bases, and 14 bases had no gene match. The CDR3 extends over 20 amino acids.

The chain combines TRBV4-3 with TRBJ2-3; 12 nucleotides line up with TRBD2. V was clipped by 0 bases and J by 5 bases; unmatched bases: 3. Germline V gene lookup returns CDR1 LGHNA and CDR2 YSLEER. The CDR3 spans 16 residues. The CDR3 sequence is CASSQDRLAGVDTQYF. The CDR3 coding sequence is TGCGCCAGCAGCCAAGATAGACTAGCGGGGGTAGATACGCAGTATTTT.

This clonotype was detected only a few times. V and J are TRBV28 and TRBJ2-3, with unresolved D. Germline V CDR1 and CDR2: MDHEN, SYDVKM. The CDR3 loop spans 10 amino acids. Trimming pared 8 bases from V and 9 bases from J, leaving 9 bases between. CDR3 sequence (DNA): TGTGCCAGCGGCGCTAGGACGCAGTATTTT. Amino acids: CASGARTQYF.

The V and J genes are TRBV5-1 and TRBJ1-1; D remains unclear. Germline CDR1 reads SGHRS; CDR2 reads YFSETQ. The CDR3 totals 13 residues. V shed 4 bases and J shed 1 base, with 8 bases lying between them. The DNA of the CDR3 is TGCGCCAGCAGCAACGGCCAGAACACTGAAGCTTTCTTT. Its protein is CASSNGQNTEAFF.

The chain couples TRBV6-6 to TRBJ2-7; TRBD2 matches 7 bases. V trimming: 7 bases; J trimming: 5 bases; junction bases outside the gene matches: 5. CDR3 size: 12 residues. Germline V gene data show CDR1 as MNHNY and CDR2 as SVGAGI (reference sequence). This CDR3 reads CASMSAGDEQYV. CDR3 DNA sequence: TGTGCCAGCATGTCGGCGGGGGACGAGCAGTACGTC.

The chain employs TRBV19 and TRBJ1-6; TRBD1 is a possible D gene (6 bases). Deletions cut 10 bases from V and 7 bases from J, with 14 bases between. CDR3 length equals 13 residues. Germline V gene lookup returns CDR1 LNHDA and CDR2 SQIVND (reference sequence). The CDR3: CATRTVRNSPLHF. The CDR3 DNA reads TGTGCCACCAGGACAGTACGAAATTCACCCCTCCACTTT.

This clonotype appeared many times. The rearrangement links TRBV5-5 to TRBJ2-3, with TRBD1 identical over 7 bases. J was trimmed by 4 bases and V by 4 bases; bases with no gene match: 12. This CDR3 has 16 amino acids. CDR1 SGHKS and CDR2 YYEKEE come from the germline V gene (reference sequence). The CDR3 is CASSPTSGQVPDTQYF. CDR3 coding DNA: TGTGCCAGCAGCCCTACCTCAGGACAGGTTCCAGATACGCAGTATTTT.

This clonotype appeared a few times. The V call is TRBV6-5, the J call TRBJ1-2, with D maybe TRBD1 (5 bases). With 6 bases removed from V and 8 bases from J, the gap between germline ends came to 16 bases. CDR1 MNHEY and CDR2 SVGAGI come from the germline V gene. The CDR3 covers 13 residues. The CDR3 loop is CASRRGGAGGYTF. CDR3 sequence (DNA): TGTGCCAGCAGACGGGGGGGTGCTGGGGGCTACACCTTC.

This clonotype was recorded a few times. The CDR3 nucleotides read TGTGCCAGCAGTTTTAACCCTAGGGAGACCCAGTACTTC. It codes for CASSFNPRETQYF. V and J are TRBV12-3 or TRBV12-4 and TRBJ2-5, with no clear D. The CDR3 is 13 residues long. V was clipped by 3 bases and J by 5 bases, with 10 bases between them.

The chain couples TRBV4-2 to TRBJ2-3; TRBD2 matches at 10 bases. Trimming removed 0 bases from V and 14 bases from J; junction bases left unmatched: 14. The CDR3 is 16 residues long. Germline V CDR1 and CDR2: LGHNA, YNFKEQ. The CDR3 sequence is CASSQDWAPLSGGRYF. CDR3 bases: TGTGCCAGCAGCCAAGATTGGGCCCCCCTTAGCGGGGGGAGGTATTTT.

The V gene is TRBV12-3 or TRBV12-4, the J gene TRBJ1-6, with no clear D. The CDR3 extends over 15 amino acids. Between the trimmed V and J ends, which lost 2 bases and 7 bases, there was a span of 12 bases. CDR3 loop: CASSLRARVNSPLHF. The CDR3 DNA reads TGTGCCAGCAGTTTACGGGCAAGAGTAAATTCACCCCTCCACTTT.

This clonotype was observed many times. The chain is built from TRBV7-3 and TRBJ2-5, with D possibly TRBD2 on 6 matching bases. V was trimmed by 2 bases and J by 1 base, leaving 17 bases between them. Per germline, CDR1 SGHTA and CDR2 FQGTGA. This CDR3 is built from 17 residues. In DNA form, the CDR3 reads TGTGCCAGCAGCTTAGGGGTAACCGGGACTGCCCAAGAGACCCAGTACTTC. Protein: CASSLGVTGTAQETQYF.

This clonotype was counted a few times. The chain uses TRBV12-3 or TRBV12-4 and TRBJ1-4, with D hard to call. CDR3 length: 12 amino acids. V dropped 6 bases and J dropped 8 bases, with 10 bases sitting between them. The CDR3 loop reads CASSNAREKLFF. The CDR3 region has the DNA TGTGCCAGCAGCAACGCCCGGGAAAAACTGTTTTTT.

In its sample, this clonotype was seen a few times. Here the CDR3 reads CASSFSGLDNSPLHF. As DNA, the CDR3 is TGCGCCAGCAGCTTTTCAGGGTTAGACAATTCACCCCTCCACTTT. The chain carries TRBV5-1 and TRBJ1-6, with a possible D match to TRBD1 (5 bases). The V gene's germline CDR1 is SGHRS and CDR2 YFSETQ. Trimming cost V 2 bases and J 7 bases, with 13 bases left between them. This CDR3 is built from 15 residues.

This clonotype was counted only a few times. The chain links TRBV4-3 to TRBJ2-5; possible D gene TRBD2, 5 bases. The germline V and J ends were trimmed by 1 base and 2 bases, with 8 bases remaining between them. The CDR3 totals 14 residues. CDR1 LGHNA and CDR2 YSLEER come from the germline V gene. The DNA for the CDR3 is TGCGCCAGCAGCCAAGGGAGAGGGCAAGAGACCCAGTACTTC. This gives the protein CASSQGRGQETQYF.